This T cell receptor beta chain was obtained from a study of T-cell memory formation after mild COVID-19. As for the study in general: The study found TCR clusters largely donor specific. General study findings and limits: CD8+ contracting clones occupied EMRA, while CD4+ ones occupied mainly CM and EM. Later expanders leaned CD4+, whereas clones that contracted between day 15 and 85 were balanced CD4/CD8.

This clonotype was seen a few times. Its antigen is not known. cDNA libraries for TCR alpha and TCR beta, carrying sample barcodes and UMIs, came from 5'RACE with constant-segment primers. TCRdb independently ran MiXCR on the 5' RACE reads; one entry per CDR3 protein. This table holds almost 350,000 distinct CDR3 sequences, 20% to 25% found once. Trimming stripped 1 base from V and 6 bases from J, with 5 bases between. This CDR3 comprises 12 residues. CDR1 and CDR2 (germline): MGHRA, YSYEKL. Sample: PBMCs or a T cell subset sorted from them (not recorded which). This clonotype was obtained from a young man who had mild COVID-19 (a few samples of this study predate the infection). Cell type and time point are not known. The rearrangement links TRBV4-1 to TRBJ2-3; unclear D gene. The CDR3 DNA reads TGCGCCAGCAGCCAAGTTTTGGATACGCAGTATTTT. The encoded protein is CASSQVLDTQYF.